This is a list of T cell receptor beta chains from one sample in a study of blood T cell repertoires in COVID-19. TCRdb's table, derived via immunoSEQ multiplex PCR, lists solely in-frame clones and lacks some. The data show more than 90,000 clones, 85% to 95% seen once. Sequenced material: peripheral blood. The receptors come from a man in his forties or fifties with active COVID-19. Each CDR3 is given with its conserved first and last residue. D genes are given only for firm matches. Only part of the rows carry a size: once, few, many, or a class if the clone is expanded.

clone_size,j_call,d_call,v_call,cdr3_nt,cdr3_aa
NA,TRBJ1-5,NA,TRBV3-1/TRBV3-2,TGTGCCAGCAGCCGCGATTATAGCAATCAGCCCCAGCATTTT,CASSRDYSNQPQHF
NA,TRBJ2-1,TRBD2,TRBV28,TGTGCCAGCAGTAACCCCTCCAGCGGGACTAATGAGCAGTTCTTC,CASSNPSSGTNEQFF
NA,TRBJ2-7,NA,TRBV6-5,TGTGCCAGCAGTCGCACCGAGGTGGTCTACGAGCAGTACTTC,CASSRTEVVYEQYF
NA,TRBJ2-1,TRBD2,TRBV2,TGTGCCAGCACCCCGGGACTAGCTCTCAATGAGCAGTTCTTC,CASTPGLALNEQFF
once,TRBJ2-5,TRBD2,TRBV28,TGTGCCAGCAGTCGTAGCGGGATATACCTAGAGACCCAGTACTTC,CASSRSGIYLETQYF
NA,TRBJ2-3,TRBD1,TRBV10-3,TGTGCCATCAGTCTCAGCAGGGGGCTCGATACGCAGTATTTT,CAISLSRGLDTQYF
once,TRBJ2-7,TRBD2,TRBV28,TGTGCCAGCAGTTTAACGACCGGGACTAGCGGGAATAGGGCCGTCTACGAGCAGTACTTC,CASSLTTGTSGNRAVYEQYF
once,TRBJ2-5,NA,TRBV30,TGTGCCTCTGGAGTGTCTGCAGGGACCCAGTACTTC,CASGVSAGTQYF
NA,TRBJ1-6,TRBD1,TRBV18,TGTGCCAGCTCACCACCTAGGGGCCAGGGGGCAGCTTTTAATTCACCCCTCCACTTT,CASSPPRGQGAAFNSPLHF
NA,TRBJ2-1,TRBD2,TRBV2,TGTGCCAGCATTCGGGCTAGCGGGTCCTACAATGAGCAGTTCTTC,CASIRASGSYNEQFF
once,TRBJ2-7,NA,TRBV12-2,TGTGCAAGTCGCTTAGCGGGTTTTCGCGGCTACGAGCAGTACTTC,CASRLAGFRGYEQYF
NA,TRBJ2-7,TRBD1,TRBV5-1,TGCGCCAGCAGCTTGGATGGGACAGGGGTCTACGAGCAGTACTTC,CASSLDGTGVYEQYF
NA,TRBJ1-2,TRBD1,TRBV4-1,TGCGCCAGCAGCCAAGATCCAAGGGCAGGGGGCATCTATGGCTACACCTTC,CASSQDPRAGGIYGYTF
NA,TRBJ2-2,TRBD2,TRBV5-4,TGTCCCAGCCATCCGGGGGGCCGGGGGGGCGGGGAGCTGTTTTTT,CPSHPGGRGGGELFF
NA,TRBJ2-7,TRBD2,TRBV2,TGTGCCAGCAGTCGACGCGCGGGAGACGAGCAGTACTTC,CASSRRAGDEQYF
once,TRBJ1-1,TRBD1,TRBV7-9,TGTGCCAGCAGCTCCCTGACAGGGGTCACTGAAGCTTTCTTT,CASSSLTGVTEAFF
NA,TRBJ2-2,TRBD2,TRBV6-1,TGTGCCAGCAGTGCCAGGGGACTAGTCTCTACCGGGGAGCTGTTTTTT,CASSARGLVSTGELFF
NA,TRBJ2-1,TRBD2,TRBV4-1,TGCGCCAGCAGCCAGGCGACTAGCGGGAGGGCCAATGAGCAGTTCTTC,CASSQATSGRANEQFF
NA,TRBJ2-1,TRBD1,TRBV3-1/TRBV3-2,TGTGCCAGCAGGGAAGACAGGGGCCCTTCGGATGAGCAGTTCTTC,CASREDRGPSDEQFF
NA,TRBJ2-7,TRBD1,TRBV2,TGTGCCAGCAGTGAACAGGGGGCGCCGGGAGAGCAGTACTTC,CASSEQGAPGEQYF
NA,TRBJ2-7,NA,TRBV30,TGTGCCTGGAGTCCGGACAGCTACGAGCAGTACTTC,CAWSPDSYEQYF
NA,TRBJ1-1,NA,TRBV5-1,TGCGCCAGCAGCCAGTCGACAGCTGAAGCTTTCTTT,CASSQSTAEAFF
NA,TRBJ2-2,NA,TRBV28,TGTGCCAGCAGTTTCGGCGGGCGAATTCTTACCGGGGAGCTGTTTTTT,CASSFGGRILTGELFF
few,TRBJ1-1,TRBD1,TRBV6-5,TGTGCCAGCAGGATGACAGGGGGCGGCACTGAAGCTTTCTTT,CASRMTGGGTEAFF
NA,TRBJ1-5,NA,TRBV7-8,TGTGCCAGCAGCTTCGGGACACAAAATCAGCCCCAGCATTTT,CASSFGTQNQPQHF
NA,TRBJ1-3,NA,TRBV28,TGTGCCAGCACAGGGGAGGGAAACACCATATATTTT,CASTGEGNTIYF
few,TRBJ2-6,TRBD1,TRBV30,TGTGCATGGGACAGCCCTTTCTCTGGGGCCAACGTCCTGACTTTC,CAWDSPFSGANVLTF
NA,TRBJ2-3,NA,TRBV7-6,TGTGCCAGCAGCTTAAGTGGGAGTGGCACAGATACGCAGTATTTT,CASSLSGSGTDTQYF
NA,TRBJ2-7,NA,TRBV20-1,TGCAGTGCTAGTAACACAAACTCCTACGAGCAGTACTTC,CSASNTNSYEQYF
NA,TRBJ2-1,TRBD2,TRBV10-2,TGCGCCACCAGTCGGGTTCCACCGGGACTAGCGGGGGTTCATGAGCAGTTCTTC,CATSRVPPGLAGVHEQFF
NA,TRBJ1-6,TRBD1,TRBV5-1,TGCGCCAGCAGCTTGGGACAGGGGGCTCAATCACCCCTCCACTTT,CASSLGQGAQSPLHF